The 8 T cell receptor beta chains reported below all come from one sample, sequenced in a study of T cell repertoires in cytomegalovirus infection. One entry per CDR3 protein results from TCRdb running MiXCR on the reads. The data contain fewer than 250,000 distinct CDR3 sequences, about 12% of them singletons. The sequenced material came from PBMCs. All receptors come from a human donor in good health (CMV status not recorded). Some clones in this sample may be carry-over from other donors' samples.

This clonotype was picked up many times. J is TRBJ2-7 and V is TRBV28; 12 bases match TRBD2. The CDR3 spans 17 residues. V lost 5 bases to trimming and J lost 2 bases; unmatched junction nucleotides: 10. Per germline, CDR1 MDHEN and CDR2 SYDVKM. CDR3 DNA: TGTGCCAGCAGTCTCCCCGGGACTAGCGGGTCAACCTACGAGCAGTACTTC. Residues: CASSLPGTSGSTYEQYF.

This clonotype has at least ten counts. V gene TRBV19 combines with J gene TRBJ2-6; 9 bases are a match to TRBD1. The V segment lost 4 bases and the J segment 4 bases; nucleotides outside the gene matches: 11. This CDR3 is 18 amino acids long. In germline, CDR1 is LNHDA, CDR2 SQIVND (reference sequence). The CDR3 sequence is CASSRPPGQGAGANVLTF. Written as DNA, the CDR3 is TGTGCCAGTAGTAGGCCCCCGGGACAGGGAGCAGGGGCCAACGTCCTGACTTTC.

This clonotype was counted many times. The rearrangement joins TRBV11-2 to TRBJ2-7; unclear D gene. The CDR3 consists of 14 residues. V dropped 2 bases and J dropped 2 bases, with 10 bases sitting between them. The germline gives CDR1 SGHAT, CDR2 FQNNGV. CDR3 nucleotides: TGTGCCAGCAGCTTAAGGGCAGGTGCCTACGAGCAGTACTTC. Amino acids: CASSLRAGAYEQYF. The full variable domain, in which reference TRBV11-2 and TRBJ2-7 provide the parts outside the CDR3, is EAGVAQSPRYKIIEKRQSVAFWCNPISGHATLYWYQQILGQGPKLLIQFQNNGVVDDSQLPKDRFSAERLKGVDSTLKIQPAKLEDSAVYLCASSLRAGAYEQYFGPGTRLTVT.

This clonotype was recorded many times. This chain connects TRBV7-2 to TRBJ1-4; D gene uncertain. Germline V gene sequence: CDR1 SGHTA, CDR2 FQGNSA. This CDR3 contains 15 residues. Trimming took off 6 bases at V and 0 bases at J, with 11 bases between the two ends. The CDR3 reads CASRFTAATNEKLFF. The DNA of the CDR3 is TGTGCCAGCAGGTTTACGGCAGCAACTAATGAAAAACTGTTTTTT.

This clonotype was counted at least ten times. The J gene is TRBJ1-4, the V gene TRBV12-3 or TRBV12-4; 8 bases match TRBD1. The CDR3 has 13 amino acids. V lost 6 bases, J lost 8 bases, and 5 bases stayed unmatched. CDR3 region: CASSRTGLEKLFF. The CDR3 coding sequence is TGTGCCAGCAGCCGGACAGGGCTGGAAAAACTGTTTTTT.

J is TRBJ2-3 and V is TRBV7-3; possible D gene TRBD2, 6 bases. CDR1 is SGHTA and CDR2 is FQGTGA in the germline V gene. V lost 2 bases to trimming and J lost 4 bases, with 13 bases between them. This CDR3 contains 15 residues. The CDR3 protein is CASSLYGGPADTQYF. The CDR3 DNA follows: TGTGCCAGCAGCTTATACGGAGGGCCGGCAGATACGCAGTATTTT.

This clonotype was detected a few times. J is TRBJ2-1 and V is TRBV5-4; 11 bases line up with TRBD2. V lost 4 bases to trimming and J lost 0 bases; unmatched junction nucleotides: 3. The CDR3 is 16 amino acids. The V gene's germline CDR1 is SGHNT and CDR2 YYREEE (reference sequence). This chain's CDR3 is CASSRGLADSYNEQFF. CDR3 DNA sequence: TGTGCCAGCAGCCGGGGACTAGCGGACTCCTACAATGAGCAGTTCTTC. The whole variable domain, filled in from reference TRBV5-4 and TRBJ2-1, reads ETGVTQSPTHLIKTRGQQVTLRCSSQSGHNTVSWYQQALGQGPQFIFQYYREEENGRGNFPPRFSGLQFPNYSSELNVNALELDDSALYLCASSRGLADSYNEQFFGPGTRLTVL.

The sample holds many counts of this clonotype. The V and J genes are TRBV7-2 and TRBJ1-6; no firm D call. This CDR3 is 14 amino acids long. The germline gives CDR1 SGHTA, CDR2 FQGNSA. Trimming pared 0 bases from V and 6 bases from J, leaving 6 bases between. CDR3 nucleotide sequence: TGTGCCAGCAGCTTAGCCGGGGTTAATTCACCCCTCCACTTT. Translation gives CASSLAGVNSPLHF. The full variable domain, in which reference TRBV7-2 and TRBJ1-6 provide the parts outside the CDR3, is GAGVSQSPSNKVTEKGKDVELRCDPISGHTALYWYRQSLGQGLEFLIYFQGNSAPDKSGLPSDRFSAERTGGSVSTLTIQRTQQEDSAVYLCASSLAGVNSPLHFGNGTRLTVT.